A single sample gave rise to the 26 T cell receptor beta chains below, sequenced in a study of T cells in Graves' hyperthyroidism and ophthalmopathy (dated by TCRdb to the late 2010s). Library preparation was by multiplex PCR. TCRdb names Illumina HiSeq 2000 as the instrument used. TCR beta CDR3 regions were amplified from RNA transcripts. A first-round RT-PCR of the TCR CDR3 used the HTBI primer set with the Qiagen OneStep RT-PCR kit. The public sequencing data were trimmed at Q25 with fastp and processed into clonotypes with MiXCR by TCRdb, which kept only in-frame beta chains. Rows with one shared CDR3 protein collapse into an entry with the most common genes and DNA. The sample yields 500,000 to 550,000 distinct CDR3 sequences; just under 20% were counted once. The top ten constitute 47% of the sample. Sequencing was done on a sample of blood. These TCRs come from a man aged 40-49 years with Graves' ophthalmopathy.

This clonotype has ten or more counts. The chain joins TRBV12-3 or TRBV12-4 to TRBJ1-1, with D possibly being TRBD1 (5 bases). The CDR3 has 14 amino acids. The V and J ends lost 6 bases and 4 bases respectively, with 15 bases between them. As DNA, the CDR3 is TGTGCCAGCAGCCTCTCCAGGGCGGGCACTGAAGCTTTCTTT. Protein: CASSLSRAGTEAFF.

This clonotype was found many times. J is TRBJ2-7 and V is TRBV20-1; D gene unclear. This CDR3 has 10 residues. V lost 6 bases, J lost 4 bases, and 7 bases lay in between. CDR1 DFQATT and CDR2 SNEGSKA come from the germline V gene (reference sequence). CDR3 protein: CSAFTYEQYF. The CDR3, as DNA: TGCAGTGCCTTCACTTACGAGCAGTACTTC.

This chain joins TRBV5-1 and TRBJ2-3, with TRBD1 matching 9 bases. This CDR3 is built from 15 residues. Unmatched junction bases numbered 5, after V lost 0 bases and J lost 6 bases. Per germline, CDR1 SGHRS and CDR2 YFSETQ. CDR3 DNA: TGCGCCAGCAGCTTGGAGGGACAGGGCCGCGATACGCAGTATTTT. Translation: CASSLEGQGRDTQYF.

This chain links TRBV19 with TRBJ2-3, with TRBD1 matching over 9 bases. The J segment lost 7 bases and the V segment lost 6 bases, leaving 11 bases of the junction unmatched. CDR3 size: 15 residues. In germline, CDR1 is LNHDA, CDR2 SQIVND (reference sequence). Written as DNA, the CDR3 is TGTGCCAGTAGGGCCGGGACAGGGTTCGCAAATACGCAGTATTTT. It specifies CASRAGTGFANTQYF. Variable domain in full (rest from reference TRBV19 and TRBJ2-3): DGGITQSPKYLFRKEGQNVTLSCEQNLNHDAMYWYRQDPGQGLRLIYYSQIVNDFQKGDIAEGYSVSREKKESFPLTVTSAQKNPTAFYLCASRAGTGFANTQYFGPGTRLTVL.

This clonotype was observed a few times. The rearrangement uses TRBV11-2 and TRBJ1-4, with 8 bases lining up with TRBD1. CDR1 is SGHAT, CDR2 FQNNGV, per germline. The CDR3 has 15 residues. Trimming took 5 bases from V and 5 from J; bases not matched to a gene: 7. The DNA of the CDR3 is TGTGCCAGCAGCGACTCACAGGGGGTCAATGAAAAACTGTTTTTT. Its translation: CASSDSQGVNEKLFF. The variable domain in full, completed from reference TRBV11-2 and TRBJ1-4, reads EAGVAQSPRYKIIEKRQSVAFWCNPISGHATLYWYQQILGQGPKLLIQFQNNGVVDDSQLPKDRFSAERLKGVDSTLKIQPAKLEDSAVYLCASSDSQGVNEKLFFGSGTQLSVL.

In its sample, this clonotype was seen a few times. J is TRBJ2-7 and V is TRBV14; D remains ambiguous. CDR1 is SGHDN, CDR2 FVKESK, per germline. The CDR3 extends over 15 amino acids. The V and J ends lost 1 base and 6 bases respectively, with 16 bases between them. The CDR3 DNA reads as TGTGCCAGCAGCCAAGGATGGGTAGGGATGGTCGAGCAGTACTTC. Amino acid sequence: CASSQGWVGMVEQYF. Combining the CDR3 with reference TRBV14 and TRBJ2-7 gives the whole variable domain EAGVTQFPSHSVIEKGQTVTLRCDPISGHDNLYWYRRVMGKEIKFLLHFVKESKQDESGMPNNRFLAERTGGTYSTLKVQPAELEDSGVYFCASSQGWVGMVEQYFGPGTRLTVT.

This clonotype was seen ten or more times. The chain carries TRBV7-9 and TRBJ2-1, with a possible D match to TRBD2 (5 bases). This CDR3 is built from 17 residues. CDR1 and CDR2 (germline): SEHNR, FQNEAQ (reference sequence). The V gene lost 1 base and the J gene lost 0 bases, with 13 bases spanning the gap. CDR3 region: CASSLVASSDSYNEQFF. CDR3 nucleotides: TGTGCCAGCAGCTTAGTTGCTAGCAGTGACTCCTACAATGAGCAGTTCTTC.

This clonotype was seen ten or more times. J is TRBJ2-5 and V is TRBV7-2; 12 bases line up with TRBD2. This CDR3 region has 15 residues. Germline assignment: CDR1 SGHTA and CDR2 FQGNSA. J was trimmed by 5 bases and V by 4 bases; bases with no gene match: 5. The DNA for the CDR3 is TGTGCCAGCAGCTCGCTGACTAGCGGGAGTGAGACCCAGTACTTC. It encodes CASSSLTSGSETQYF.

The chain combines TRBV6-1 with TRBJ2-7, with 7 bases identical to TRBD2. V dropped 8 bases and J dropped 0; count of bases not matched to a gene: 13. CDR1 is MNHNS and CDR2 is SASEGT in the germline V gene. The CDR3 length is 16 residues. The CDR3 nucleotides are TGTGCCAGCTCCCACGGTAGCGGGTCGAGCTCCTACGAGCAGTACTTC. This codes for CASSHGSGSSSYEQYF.

The chain carries TRBV7-2 and TRBJ2-7; the D call may be TRBD1 or TRBD2 (6 bases each). The V end was cut by 5 bases, the J end by 2 bases, with 19 bases between. There are 16 residues in the CDR3. Germline V lookup: CDR1 SGHTA, CDR2 FQGNSA. As DNA, the CDR3 is TGTGCCAGCAGCCCCGGTAGGGGGAGGATGGCCTACGAGCAGTACTTC. Protein sequence: CASSPGRGRMAYEQYF.

This clonotype was seen a few times. CDR3 sequence (DNA): TGCAGCGTTGAAGATCTTTACGAGCAGTACTTC. It is translated as CSVEDLYEQYF. The V and J genes are TRBV29-1 and TRBJ2-7, with D unresolved. CDR1 and CDR2 from the germline V gene are SQVTM and ANQGSEA. The CDR3 extends over 11 amino acids. V gave up 0 bases and J gave up 4 bases, with 4 bases separating them.

This clonotype was recorded a few times. V is TRBV7-2 and J is TRBJ2-7, with a weak D call TRBD1 (6 bases). Looked up from germline, CDR1 is SGHTA and CDR2 is FQGNSA. This CDR3 is 14 amino acids long. Trimming removed 3 bases at V and 2 bases at J, with 11 bases between. The CDR3 DNA reads TGTGCCAGCAGCTTCCCGGACAGAACCTACGAGCAGTACTTC. Translating gives CASSFPDRTYEQYF.

Only a few counts were recorded for this clonotype. CDR3 protein: CSAQAGGKTDTQYF. CDR3 in DNA: TGCAGTGCTCAAGCGGGGGGGAAAACAGATACGCAGTATTTT. The J gene is TRBJ2-3, the V gene TRBV20-1; 10 bases match TRBD2. There are 14 residues in the CDR3. The J segment lost 3 bases and the V segment lost 5 bases, leaving 5 bases of the junction unmatched. CDR1 is DFQATT, CDR2 SNEGSKA, per germline (reference sequence).

The chain recombines TRBV12-3 or TRBV12-4 with TRBJ2-2; TRBD1 agrees at 8 bases. This CDR3 is built from 16 residues. V dropped 10 bases and J dropped 4; count of bases not matched to a gene: 14. CDR3 residues: CATNPRDRRFTGELFF. In DNA form, the CDR3 reads TGTGCCACCAACCCCCGGGACAGGAGATTCACCGGGGAGCTGTTTTTT.

This clonotype showed up many times. The rearrangement uses TRBV5-1 and TRBJ2-1; 8 bases align to TRBD2. This CDR3 has 15 amino acids. CDR1 is SGHRS and CDR2 is YFSETQ in the germline V gene. Losses at the gene ends were 2 bases for V and 3 bases for J; bases not matched to a gene: 4. The CDR3 nucleotides are TGCGCCAGCAGCTTTAGTCTAGCGGGCTACAATGAGCAGTTCTTC. Residues: CASSFSLAGYNEQFF.

This clonotype was detected ten times or more. V is TRBV28 and J is TRBJ1-1; tentatively, D is TRBD1 (5 bases). The CDR3 loop spans 14 amino acids. Germline CDR1 reads MDHEN; CDR2 reads SYDVKM. V dropped 3 bases and J dropped 4 bases, with 12 bases sitting between them. DNA for the CDR3: TGTGCCAGCAGTTTTTCGGGGGGAGGCACTGAAGCTTTCTTT. Translating it yields CASSFSGGGTEAFF.

This clonotype showed up just a few times. The rearrangement joins TRBV2 to TRBJ1-1; D perhaps matches TRBD1 (6 bases). CDR1 is SNHLY, CDR2 FYNNEI, per germline. V dropped 0 bases and J dropped 0 bases, with 11 bases sitting between them. The CDR3 loop spans 16 amino acids. The CDR3, as DNA: TGTGCCAGCAGTGAAGCGGGGGGACATATGAACACTGAAGCTTTCTTT. Protein sequence: CASSEAGGHMNTEAFF.

The chain employs TRBV13 and TRBJ2-1; weak D call: TRBD2 (6 bases). Trimming took off 7 bases at V and 4 bases at J, with 11 bases between the two ends. The CDR3 consists of 13 residues. Germline V gene data show CDR1 as PRHDT and CDR2 as FYEKMQ (reference sequence). The CDR3 spells CASTAGSYNEQFF. CDR3 DNA: TGTGCCAGCACCGCCGGGAGTTACAATGAGCAGTTCTTC.

This chain links TRBV29-1 with TRBJ1-1, with D unclear. The germline V gene has CDR1 SQVTM and CDR2 ANQGSEA. Trimming took 5 bases from V and 5 from J, leaving 12 bases between them. This CDR3 comprises 12 residues. CDR3 nucleotide sequence: TGCAGCGTTAAGACGGCGATGACTGAAGCTTTCTTT. This gives the protein CSVKTAMTEAFF.

There are a few counts of this clonotype. The rearrangement links TRBV30 to TRBJ2-1; TRBD2 matches at 8 bases. CDR3 length: 13 amino acids. Trimming removed 4 bases from V and 8 bases from J; junction bases left unmatched: 7. Germline V gene lookup returns CDR1 GTSNPN and CDR2 SVGIG (reference sequence). The CDR3 sequence: CAWTGGRDYEQFF. CDR3 sequence (DNA): TGTGCCTGGACGGGAGGGCGGGACTATGAGCAGTTCTTC.

The V gene is TRBV25-1, the J gene TRBJ1-1; 7 bases match TRBD1. Germline loops: CDR1 MGHDK, CDR2 SYGVNS. The CDR3 is 15 residues long. With V trimmed by 9 bases and J by 4 bases, 14 bases remained unmatched. The CDR3 DNA is TGTGCCAGTCTTCGAGACAGGGACAGCATCACTGAAGCTTTCTTT. Its translation is CASLRDRDSITEAFF.

This clonotype was observed a single time. The CDR3 here is CASRGAAPSSYEQYF. In DNA form, the CDR3 reads TGTGCCAGTAGGGGGGCAGCGCCAAGCTCCTACGAGCAGTACTTC. The V call is TRBV19, the J call TRBJ2-7; D perhaps matches TRBD1 (6 bases). The CDR3 contains 15 residues. In germline, CDR1 is LNHDA, CDR2 SQIVND (reference sequence). The V gene lost 6 bases and the J gene lost 0 bases, with 15 bases spanning the gap.

This rearrangement joins TRBV7-9 to TRBJ2-3; a weak D match, TRBD1 (6 bases). Germline-derived CDR1 and CDR2 are SEHNR and FQNEAQ (reference sequence). Deletions cut 5 bases from V and 0 bases from J, with 24 bases between. The length of the CDR3 is 19 residues. The CDR3 is CASSRDGTSLSTSTDTQYF. In DNA, the CDR3 is TGTGCCAGCAGCCGTGATGGGACAAGCCTTTCCACTAGCACAGATACGCAGTATTTT. Full variable domain (outside the CDR3, taken from reference TRBV7-9 and TRBJ2-3): DTGVSQNPRHKITKRGQNVTFRCDPISEHNRLYWYRQTLGQGPEFLTYFQNEAQLEKSRLLSDRFSAERPKGSFSTLEIQRTEQGDSAMYLCASSRDGTSLSTSTDTQYFGPGTRLTVL.

The genes are TRBV30 and TRBJ1-6; D remains unclear. Germline CDR1 GTSNPN, CDR2 SVGIG (reference sequence). The CDR3 consists of 10 residues. V was clipped by 0 bases and J by 10 bases, with 1 base between them. The CDR3 region has the DNA TGTGCCTGGAGTGTATCACCCCTCCACTTT. Residues: CAWSVSPLHF. Using reference TRBV30 and TRBJ1-6 for the parts outside the CDR3, the full variable domain is SQTIHQWPATLVQPVGSPLSLECTVEGTSNPNLYWYRQAAGRGLQLLFYSVGIGQISSEVPQNLSASRPQDRQFILSSKKLLLSDSGFYLCAWSVSPLHFGNGTRLTVT.

This clonotype was detected many times. This chain connects TRBV30 to TRBJ2-3; D unclear. This CDR3 region has 14 residues. Germline values: CDR1 GTSNPN, CDR2 SVGIG (reference sequence). The V end was cut by 4 bases, the J end by 5 bases, with 16 bases between. Here the CDR3 DNA reads TGTGCCTGGACCATCGCCCCCGGTGGAGATACGCAGTATTTT. Protein sequence: CAWTIAPGGDTQYF.

This clonotype came up a few times. The V and J genes are TRBV12-3 or TRBV12-4 and TRBJ1-4; 9 nucleotides line up with TRBD1. The CDR3 spans 14 residues. The V gene end was trimmed by 3 bases and the J gene end by 10 bases; junction bases not matched to a gene: 6. This CDR3 reads CASSLKQGAGKLFF. CDR3 in DNA: TGTGCCAGCAGTTTGAAACAGGGGGCTGGAAAACTGTTTTTT.